This TCR beta chain emerged from a study of metastatic and nonmetastatic thyroid tumors. This clone was seen a few times. With MiXCR, TCRdb called clones anew from the PCR reads. The sample includes some 30,000 clones, around 33% of them seen just once. No treatment had been given to any patient before thyroid surgery. The sequencing sample was made of tumor tissue. This sequence was found in a female donor with papillary thyroid cancer or a benign thyroid nodule (not recorded which). Some clones in this sample may be carry-over from other donors' samples.

The CDR3 here is CAMEDGYTF. DNA for the CDR3: TGTGCCATGGAGGATGGCTACACCTTC. The gene calls are TRBV30 and TRBJ1-2, with D uncertain. The CDR3 extends over 9 amino acids. The V gene lost 8 bases and the J gene lost 6 bases, with 7 bases spanning the gap. From germline, CDR1 is GTSNPN and CDR2 SVGIG (reference sequence).